This T cell receptor (beta chain) is from a study of response to subunit inactivated influenza vaccine. Only a few counts were recorded for this clonotype. One entry per CDR3 protein results from TCRdb running MiXCR on the RT-PCR reads. This table has 450,000 to 600,000 distinct CDR3 sequences, approximately 7.7% appearing once. CDR1 is SQVTM and CDR2 is ANQGSEA in the germline V gene. The CDR3 is 13 amino acids. V was clipped by 2 bases and J by 4 bases, with 11 bases between them. This clonotype was sampled from a man between 50 and 75 years old who received an inactivated influenza vaccine. The chain employs TRBV29-1 and TRBJ1-1; D possibly corresponds to TRBD1 (5 bases). This specimen was PBMCs from blood, taken 23 months after vaccination. CDR3 bases: TGCAGCGTTGAAACCACGGGGGGCACTGAAGCTTTCTTT. Protein product: CSVETTGGTEAFF.